The sequence of this T cell receptor (beta chain) was determined in a study of OX40 agonist ivuxolimab in advanced cancers. The wider study: A mean age of roughly 60 years, range roughly 20 to 90, was recorded, and 70% to 85% were male.

The study, taken as a whole, reports: Expanded clones tended on average to be more numerous among CD8+ T cells than CD4+. Both blood CD4+ and CD8+ T cells showed clonal growth by week 6 at 0.1 to 3.0 mg/kg.

The length of the CDR3 is 15 residues. Germline lookup yields CDR1 WNHNN and CDR2 SYGVQD (reference sequence). V shed 0 bases and J 9 bases; nucleotides not matched to a gene: 8. TCRdb keeps only in-frame clones here, not all; method: immunoSEQ multiplex PCR. The sample gives fewer than 85,000 clones, 90% to 95% of which show up once; 2% to 2.5% is in the top ten. Points on this clone: The antigen remains undetermined.

The chain couples TRBV10-1 to TRBJ2-1, with TRBD2 matching over 7 bases. The sequencing used CD4+ or CD8+ T cells sorted from blood, collected in a trial of the OX40 agonist ivuxolimab. This clonotype originated in an adult with an advanced solid tumor such as melanoma, head and neck, liver or kidney cancer. CDR3 DNA: TGCGCCAGCAGTGAGTCGTGGGCGGGGGTCGGTGAGCAGTTCTTC. It yields the protein CASSESWAGVGEQFF.